These 11 T cell receptor beta chains were sequenced from one sample in a study of blood T cell repertoires in COVID-19. Clones were sequenced by immunoSEQ multiplex PCR, and TCRdb holds only the in-frame ones, with some missing. Found here are about 200,000 clones, around 89% of them singletons; the top ten hold 5.5% to 7%. Specimen: peripheral blood. These receptors all stem from a man aged 35 to 55 with active or convalescent COVID-19.

The chain employs TRBV2 and TRBJ1-2; TRBD1 aligns across 9 bases. Per the germline V gene, CDR1 is SNHLY and CDR2 is FYNNEI. J gave up 14 bases and V 6 bases, and 10 bases lay outside the gene matches. There are 12 residues in the CDR3. The CDR3: CASRTTGTGLTF. The CDR3 region has the DNA TGTGCCAGCAGGACCACCGGGACAGGGTTGACCTTC.

The chain combines TRBV14 with TRBJ2-3; a weak D match, TRBD1 (7 bases). Germline V gives CDR1 SGHDN, CDR2 FVKESK. V was trimmed by 4 bases and J by 4 bases, leaving 12 bases between them. There are 14 residues in the CDR3. CDR3 amino acids: CASSRTGGADTQYF. The CDR3 DNA follows: TGTGCCAGCAGCCGGACAGGCGGGGCAGATACGCAGTATTTT.

The chain links TRBV28 to TRBJ2-1; no firm D call. Per germline, CDR1 MDHEN and CDR2 SYDVKM. The CDR3 sequence is 14 residues long. V lost 5 bases and J lost 12, with 20 bases in between. This chain's CDR3 is CASSTQDPIPRQFF. CDR3 nucleotide sequence: TGTGCCAGCAGTACACAAGACCCCATTCCTAGGCAGTTCTTC.

CDR3 nucleotide sequence: TGTGCCAGCAGCGTAGCTCTGACAGGGGACTATGGCTACACCTTC. It codes for CASSVALTGDYGYTF. The rearrangement links TRBV9 to TRBJ1-2, with TRBD1 matching over 8 bases. Germline V gene sequence: CDR1 SGDLS, CDR2 YYNGEE. The CDR3 is made up of 15 amino acids. The V segment lost 0 bases and the J segment 3 bases; nucleotides outside the gene matches: 4. The complete variable domain, with remaining parts taken from reference TRBV9 and TRBJ1-2, reads DSGVTQTPKHLITATGQRVTLRCSPRSGDLSVYWYQQSLDQGLQFLIQYYNGEERAKGNILERFSAQQFPDLHSELNLSSLELGDSALYFCASSVALTGDYGYTFGSGTRLTVV.

This rearrangement joins TRBV7-2 to TRBJ1-3; D is ambiguous. The CDR3 is 11 amino acids. Germline values: CDR1 SGHTA, CDR2 FQGNSA. V dropped 2 bases and J dropped 7 bases, with 3 bases sitting between them. CDR3 coding DNA: TGTGCCAGCAGCTTACTGAACACCATATATTTT. Translating gives CASSLLNTIYF.

V usage is TRBV30 and J usage is TRBJ2-7; 7 positions match TRBD2. This CDR3 is 13 amino acids long. Germline-derived CDR1 and CDR2 are GTSNPN and SVGIG (reference sequence). Trimming removed 2 bases from V and 4 bases from J; junction bases left unmatched: 5. The CDR3 nucleotides read TGTGCCTGGAGTTGGGGGACTATGTACGAGCAGTACTTC. This sequence encodes CAWSWGTMYEQYF.

This sequence joins TRBV12-3 or TRBV12-4 and TRBJ1-1, with TRBD1 as a possible D gene (5 bases). This CDR3 is 13 amino acids long. Between the trimmed V and J ends, which lost 6 bases and 7 bases, there was a span of 15 bases. The CDR3 sequence: CASSLRGIGEAFF. The CDR3 nucleotides are TGTGCCAGCAGCCTCCGGGGGATCGGTGAAGCTTTCTTT.

The chain uses TRBV27 and TRBJ1-5, with 8 nucleotides matching TRBD1. V dropped 2 bases and J dropped 7; count of bases not matched to a gene: 4. This CDR3 spans 14 amino acids. The germline V gene has CDR1 MNHEY and CDR2 SMNVEV (reference sequence). The CDR3 sequence is CASSLAGGRQPQHF. The CDR3 bases are TGTGCCAGCAGTTTAGCAGGGGGCCGCCAGCCCCAGCATTTT.

This chain joins TRBV28 and TRBJ1-5; D gene unclear. The CDR3 runs to 15 residues. Germline CDR1 and CDR2: MDHEN and SYDVKM. Trimming pared 5 bases from V and 2 bases from J, leaving 13 bases between. The CDR3 nucleotides are TGTGCCAGCAGTACCATCGGCCGGGGCAATCAGCCCCAGCATTTT. This encodes CASSTIGRGNQPQHF.

CDR3 sequence reads: CASSPGMVGDRGNQPQHF. CDR3 coding DNA: TGTGCCAGCTCACCGGGGATGGTAGGGGATCGCGGCAATCAGCCCCAGCATTTT. This rearrangement joins TRBV18 to TRBJ1-5; D might be TRBD1 (5 bases). V dropped 3 bases and J dropped 2 bases, with 20 bases sitting between them. CDR1 is KGHSH and CDR2 is LQKENI in the germline V gene. CDR3 length: 18 amino acids.

The chain employs TRBV5-1 and TRBJ2-2, with D possibly TRBD1 on 5 matching bases. CDR3 length: 13 residues. Germline CDR1 is SGHRS and CDR2 is YFSETQ. V shed 0 bases and J shed 6 bases, with 6 bases lying between them. CDR3: CASSLEGAGELFF. CDR3 bases: TGCGCCAGCAGCTTGGAAGGGGCCGGGGAGCTGTTTTTT.